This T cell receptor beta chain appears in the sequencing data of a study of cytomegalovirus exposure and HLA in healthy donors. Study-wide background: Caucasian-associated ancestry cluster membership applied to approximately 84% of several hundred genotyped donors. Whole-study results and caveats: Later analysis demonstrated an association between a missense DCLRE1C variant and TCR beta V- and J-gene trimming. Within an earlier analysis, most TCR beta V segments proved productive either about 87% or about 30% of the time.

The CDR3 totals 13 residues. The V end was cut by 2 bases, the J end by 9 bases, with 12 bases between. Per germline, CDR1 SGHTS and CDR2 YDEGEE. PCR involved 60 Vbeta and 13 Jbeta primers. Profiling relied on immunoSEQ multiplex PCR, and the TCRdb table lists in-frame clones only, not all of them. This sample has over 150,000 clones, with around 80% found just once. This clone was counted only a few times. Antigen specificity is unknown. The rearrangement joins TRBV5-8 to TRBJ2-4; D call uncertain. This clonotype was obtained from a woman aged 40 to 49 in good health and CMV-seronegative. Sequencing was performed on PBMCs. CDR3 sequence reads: CASSFLEVGIQYF. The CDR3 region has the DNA TGTGCCAGCAGCTTTCTAGAGGTTGGCATTCAGTACTTC.